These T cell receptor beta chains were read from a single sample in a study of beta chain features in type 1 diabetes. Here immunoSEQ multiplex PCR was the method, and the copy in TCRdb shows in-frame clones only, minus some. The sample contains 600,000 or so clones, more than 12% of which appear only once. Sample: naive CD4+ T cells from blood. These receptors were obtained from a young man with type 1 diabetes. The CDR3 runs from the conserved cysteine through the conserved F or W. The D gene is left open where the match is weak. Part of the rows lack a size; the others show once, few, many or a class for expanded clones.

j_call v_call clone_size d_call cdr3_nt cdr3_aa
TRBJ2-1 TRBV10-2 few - TGCGCCAGCTCCCTCGTGGTATCTAGGGCGAATGAGCAGTTCTTC CASSLVVSRANEQFF
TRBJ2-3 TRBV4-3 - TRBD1 TGCGCCAGCAGCCAGACGACAGGGGGAGGGAGCACAGATACGCAGTATTTT CASSQTTGGGSTDTQYF
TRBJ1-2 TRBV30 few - TGTGCCTGGAGTGTTTGGGCCAGGGCAAACTATGGCTACACCTTC CAWSVWARANYGYTF
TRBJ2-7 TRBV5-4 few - TGTGCCAGCAGCTTACAACAGGAGCAGTACTTC CASSLQQEQYF
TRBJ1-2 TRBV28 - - TGTGCCAGCAGTTTCCGGGATAGCTATGGCTACACCTTC CASSFRDSYGYTF
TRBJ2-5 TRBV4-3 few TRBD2 TGCGCCAGCAGCCAAGAACCAGGACTAGCGGGAGTGGAGACCCAGTACTTC CASSQEPGLAGVETQYF
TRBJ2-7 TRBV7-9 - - TGTGCCAGCAGATTAGATACTTGGGGGGCCGAGCAGTACTTC CASRLDTWGAEQYF
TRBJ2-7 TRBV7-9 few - TGTGCCAGCAACGGCTTGGCTTACGAGCAGTACTTC CASNGLAYEQYF
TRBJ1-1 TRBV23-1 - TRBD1 TGCGCCAGCAGTCTCAACAGGGGGCACACTGAAGCTTTCTTT CASSLNRGHTEAFF
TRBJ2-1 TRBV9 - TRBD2 TGTGCCAGCAGCGTAGATTGGCTAGCGGGGGGTGTGAAGTCCTACAATGAGCAGTTCTTC CASSVDWLAGGVKSYNEQFF
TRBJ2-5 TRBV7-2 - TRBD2 TGTGCCAGCAGCTTAGGGCGACTCTCGCGGGGGAGCGGGGAGACCCAGTACTTC CASSLGRLSRGSGETQYF
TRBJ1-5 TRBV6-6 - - TGTGCCAGCAGTTACGGTCGCAATCAGCCCCAGCATTTT CASSYGRNQPQHF
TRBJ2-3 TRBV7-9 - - TGTGCCAGCAGCTTAGAAACAGATACGCAGTATTTT CASSLETDTQYF
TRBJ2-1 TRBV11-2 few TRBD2 TGTGCCAGCAGACCGGGACTAGCGGGCGGGAATGAGCAGTTCTTC CASRPGLAGGNEQFF
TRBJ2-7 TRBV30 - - TGTGCCTGGAGTGCGGGTTGGTCCTCCCGCGACAGGATGCACTCCTACGAGCAGTACTTC CAWSAGWSSRDRMHSYEQYF
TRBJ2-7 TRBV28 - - TGTGCCAGCAGTTTATACCAGACTCAGGGCGAGCAGTACTTC CASSLYQTQGEQYF
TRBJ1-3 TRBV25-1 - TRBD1 TGTGCCAGCAGTGAATATTGGACAGGCTCTGGAAACACCATATATTTT CASSEYWTGSGNTIYF
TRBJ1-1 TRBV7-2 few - TGTGCCAGCAGTCTACCGGGACCTCTGGGCACTGAAGCTTTCTTT CASSLPGPLGTEAFF
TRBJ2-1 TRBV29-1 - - TGCAGCGTTGGAGTTTGGAAACTAGGCTCCTACAATGAGCAGTTCTTC CSVGVWKLGSYNEQFF
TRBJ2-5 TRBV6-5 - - TGTGCCAGCAGTTATCGCGACAGGTTACAAGAGACCCAGTACTTC CASSYRDRLQETQYF
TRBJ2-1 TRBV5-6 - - TGTGCCAGCACCTTAGACTACTACAATGAGCAGTTCTTC CASTLDYYNEQFF
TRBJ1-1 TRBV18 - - TGTGCCAGCTCCCCGGACCTGAACACTGAAGCTTTCTTT CASSPDLNTEAFF
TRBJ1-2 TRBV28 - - TGTGCCAGCACTGACAGCCGCTATGGCTACACCTTC CASTDSRYGYTF
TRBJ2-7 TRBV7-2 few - TGTGCCAGCAGCTTAAAGGCCTCAGACACCTACGAGCAGTACTTC CASSLKASDTYEQYF
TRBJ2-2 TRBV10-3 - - TGTGCCATCAGTGAATTCCCGGGGACCGGGACCTCCCACGGGGAGCTGTTTTTT CAISEFPGTGTSHGELFF
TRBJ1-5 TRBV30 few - TGTGCCTGGAGTGGGATAGGACAGCCCCAGCATTTT CAWSGIGQPQHF
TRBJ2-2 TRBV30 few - TGTGCAAGAAGGACGGCGAACACCGGGGAGCTGTTTTTT CARRTANTGELFF
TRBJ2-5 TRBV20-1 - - TGCAGTGCTAGACAGTCGGAGACCCAGTACTTC CSARQSETQYF
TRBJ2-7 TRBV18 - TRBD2 TGTGCCAGCTCAAGGACTAGCGGGAGTCTTGAATACGAGCAGTACTTC CASSRTSGSLEYEQYF
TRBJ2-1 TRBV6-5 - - TGTGCCAGCACCAGCTCCTACAATGAGCAGTTCTTC CASTSSYNEQFF
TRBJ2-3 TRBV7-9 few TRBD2 TGTGCCAGCAGCCTACTAGCGGGGGGGCAAGATACGCAGTATTTT CASSLLAGGQDTQYF
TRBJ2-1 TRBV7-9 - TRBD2 TGTGCCAGCAGCTCGGGAACTGGTAGCGGGAGAGTCCATGAGCAGTTCTTC CASSSGTGSGRVHEQFF
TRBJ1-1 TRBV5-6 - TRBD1 TGTGCCAGCAGCATAGGGACAGGGAGGACTGAAGCTTTCTTT CASSIGTGRTEAFF
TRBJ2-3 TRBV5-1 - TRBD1 TGCGCCAGCAGTGCGGGACAGGCAGGAGATACGCAGTATTTT CASSAGQAGDTQYF
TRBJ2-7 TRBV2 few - TGTGCCAGCAGTGTACAGGGCTACGAGCAGTACTTC CASSVQGYEQYF
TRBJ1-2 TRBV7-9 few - TGTGCCAGCAGCTTATCCCCGGCTAACTATGGCTACACCTTC CASSLSPANYGYTF
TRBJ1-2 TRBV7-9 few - TGTGCCAGCAGCACCTGGACAGATACTAACTATGGCTACACCTTC CASSTWTDTNYGYTF
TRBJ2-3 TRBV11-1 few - TGTGCCAGCAGCTTAACCCTAGCGACAGATACGCAGTATTTT CASSLTLATDTQYF
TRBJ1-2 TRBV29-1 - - TGCAGCGTTGTCCCCTTTAACTATGGCTACACCTTC CSVVPFNYGYTF
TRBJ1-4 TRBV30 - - TGTGCCTGGAGTGTTGCCCGCTACTCTAATGAAAAACTGTTTTTT CAWSVARYSNEKLFF
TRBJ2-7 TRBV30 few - TGTGCCTGGAGTGTATGGGGGGAGCAGTACTTC CAWSVWGEQYF
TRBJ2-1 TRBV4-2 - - TGTGCCAGCAGCCTCTCCAAATACTCCTACAATGAGCAGTTCTTC CASSLSKYSYNEQFF
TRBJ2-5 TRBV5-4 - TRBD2 TGTGCCAGCAGTTCAGCGGGGGAAGAGACCCAGTACTTC CASSSAGEETQYF
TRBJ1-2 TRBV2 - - TGTGCCAGTTCGGACCTCAGGGCCGCGGCCTATGGCTACACCTTC CASSDLRAAAYGYTF
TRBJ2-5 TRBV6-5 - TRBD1 TGTGCCAGCAGTTACCAGGGGGCCGGAGAGACCCAGTACTTC CASSYQGAGETQYF
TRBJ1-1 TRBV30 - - TGTGCCTGGACCGAAGGGGGGGTAAGGGCTGAAGCTTTCTTT CAWTEGGVRAEAFF
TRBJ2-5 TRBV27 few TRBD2 TGTGCCAGCAGTCCGAGACTAGCCGGGGCCCAGTACTTC CASSPRLAGAQYF
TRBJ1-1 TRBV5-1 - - TGCGCCAGCAGCGCGGCCCGGGGGGACACTGAAGCTTTCTTT CASSAARGDTEAFF
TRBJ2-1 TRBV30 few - TGTGCCTGGAGGGCGGGGACCTACAATGAGCAGTTCTTC CAWRAGTYNEQFF
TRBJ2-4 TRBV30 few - TGTGCCTGGAGTAGTGCCCGCGGGGCCGGCAGCAAAAACATTCAGTACTTC CAWSSARGAGSKNIQYF
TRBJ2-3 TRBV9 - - TGTGCCAGCAGCGTGGGGACGGGGGGCCCAGATACGCAGTATTTT CASSVGTGGPDTQYF
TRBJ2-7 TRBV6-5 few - TGTGCCAGCTCCCGGTCCCGGACAGCTGCCTACGAGCAGTACTTC CASSRSRTAAYEQYF
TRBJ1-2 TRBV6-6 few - TGTGCCAGCAGTTACAGAGGGGACACCGTCATCTTC CASSYRGDTVIF
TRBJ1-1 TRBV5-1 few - TGCGCCAGCAGCTTGGAGGCAGCCCCGGGAACTGAAGCTTTCTTT CASSLEAAPGTEAFF
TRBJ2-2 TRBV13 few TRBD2 TGTGCCAGCAGCCCGAGGGTGAGCGGGAGGAACACCGGGGAGCTGTTTTTT CASSPRVSGRNTGELFF